What follows is one T cell receptor beta chain and its context. The data were obtained in a study of cytomegalovirus exposure and HLA in healthy donors. Primers: 60 Vbeta forward and 13 Jbeta reverse. Libraries were prepared by immunoSEQ multiplex PCR; TCRdb keeps only in-frame clonotypes and omits some of them. Of about 160,000 clones in the sample, roughly four fifths are singletons; the top ten hold more than 1.2%. The sequencing sample was made of PBMCs. This receptor was taken from a man in his late teens or twenties in good health and CMV-seronegative.

The CDR3 here is CASSSSQVETQYF. CDR3 bases: TGTGCCAGCAGCTCCTCTCAGGTGGAGACCCAGTACTTC. The V gene is TRBV5-6, the J gene TRBJ2-5; no clear D gene. V was cut by 3 bases and J by 5 bases, with 11 bases left in between. CDR3 length: 13 amino acids. The germline V gene encodes CDR1 SGHDT and CDR2 YYEEEE.